The following is a TCR beta chain sequence with its context. No cognate antigen has been identified for it. Base qualities were left out, and no much larger clone turns up one base away. This sample stems from a study of cytomegalovirus exposure and HLA in healthy donors (dated by TCRdb to the late 2010s). About the investigation overall: In an earlier analysis of 450 to 750 of the donors, about 260 Gb of sequence data and approximately 120 million unique TCR beta sequences from about 179 million T cells were reported. Around 300 gigabases of sequencing data and tens of millions of unique TCR sequences were included in an early release covering 550 to 650 HLA-typed donors. Among the roughly 400 genotyped donors, around 81% belonged to the genetic ancestry cluster associated with self-reported Caucasian donors. The aim of the study was to test whether cataloging public T cell receptors could identify signatures of past pathogen exposure. The study used immunosequencing to profile the T cell repertoires of under 700 subjects and linked those repertoires to cytomegalovirus serostatus. In addition to the first cohort of 666 subjects, a separate validation cohort of under 150 different subjects was used. To predict cytomegalovirus infection status, the study brought together high-throughput TCR immunosequencing, statistical association of individual TCRs with disease status, and machine learning. In a later analysis, previously published TCR beta repertoires from about 670 donors were re-analyzed and high-resolution HLA genotyping was added so that TCR occurrence patterns could be studied. Rather than drawing on any new phenotypic data, the later analysis identified candidate immune exposures from TCR beta sequences and the way those sequences occurred across donors. An earlier analysis of 587 of the donors applied high-throughput TCR beta sequencing to assess whether each TCR beta V gene segment acted as functional or pseudogenic. Donor age, sex, ethnicity and CMV serostatus were compiled alongside the repertoire data. Genome-wide SNP genotypes for about 55% of the 666 donors were used in a later genetic analysis, which treated that subset as a discovery cohort. Every repertoire in the discovery cohort had been generated on one and the same sequencing platform. HLA typing covered class I and class II loci at four-digit resolution. Typing coverage differed by locus: A, B, C, DRB1 and DQB1 were typed in about 620-630 donors, DQA1 in about 560, DPA1 in nearly 610, and DPB1 in 400 to 480. Four or five DR-DQ haplotypes were handled as single units for association and clustering because linkage in the cohort was strong. Across some 400 genotyped donors of the cohort, an average of about 240,000 unique TCR beta nucleotide sequences per donor were sequenced, and roughly 17% of those sequences were non-productive. Findings and caveats that apply to the study as a whole: The earlier analysis of 450 to 700 of the donors excluded some 16 rarely observed V segments, including chromosome 9 orphons, because counts were too low. In a later analysis, several top co-occurrence clusters were reported to appear linked to parvovirus B19, influenza, CMV and Epstein-Barr virus. Because some donors lacked HLA typing at each locus, the association tests relied only on the typed subset. It was suggested by the authors that the approach could potentially be generalized to other disease states and immunological phenotypes. Compared with equally common non-associated chains, HLA-associated TCR beta chains in a later analysis were more clonally expanded and had lower generation probabilities. The cohort was sequenced for TCR beta chains only, and without alpha or paired-chain data the features that could be detected were limited. In a later analysis, 16,951 TCR beta sequences were associated with specific HLA alleles at a false discovery rate of 0.05. Linkage disequilibrium might explain the correlated functional status among segregating V segments, but an unknown experimental factor could not be ruled out. A later analysis found that most CMV-associated TCR beta chains appeared HLA-restricted, with HLA associations seemingly driven largely by CMV exposure. A later genetic analysis reported fewer N-insertions in productive TCRs among donors in an Asian-associated ancestry cluster than the roughly 650-donor mean. In both the original and validation cohorts, the classifier was reported to diagnose cytomegalovirus status with high specificity and sensitivity. An association between a missense DCLRE1C variant and V-gene and J-gene trimming of TCR beta chains was found in a later genetic analysis and replicated in an independent cohort. In an earlier analysis of 587 of the donors, most TCR beta V segments appeared in productive rearrangements about 90% or about 30% of the time, broadly matching IMGT annotations. For the cohort, immune exposure information was limited to CMV serostatus. In vitro tests confirmed that a few of the cytomegalovirus-associated TCR beta chains recognize cytomegalovirus antigens. In a later analysis, the rate of TCR association differed among HLA loci, with DRB1 alleles having the most associated TCRs and HLA-C alleles having the fewest. The 87-base-pair reads could not distinguish some IMGT-functional V segments, including TRBV6-2 and TRBV6-3, so those segments were excluded. Roughly uniform sequencing depth across donors was assumed in presence/absence analyses, although this assumption may not hold. While some public TCRs were present in many individuals, most TCR sequences turned up only very rarely across donors. In the study, 164 TCR beta chains were listed as associated with cytomegalovirus. A further reported finding was that TCR beta sequences accurately predicted the HLA-A and HLA-B alleles for most subjects in the first cohort. A cluster of highly shared sequence variants was judged likely to be a technical artifact of the sequencing pipeline. When HLA alleles, especially DR and DQ, strongly co-occurred, attributing TCR associations to individual alleles was difficult.

The trim is 5 bases for V and 4 bases for J, with a gap of 11 bases between the germline ends. For CDR1 and CDR2, the germline V gene lists MDHEN and SYDVKM. From its cysteine to its phenylalanine, the CDR3 spans 13 amino acids. The CDR3 DNA has 39 bases and is translated from base 1. Receptors were amplified or captured by the immunoSEQ multiplex PCR assay. For the multiplex PCR, a mixture combining 60 forward primers for TCR Vbeta segments and 13 reverse primers for TCR Jbeta segments was used. The CDR3 region of rearranged TCR beta genes was amplified from genomic DNA by a multiplex PCR assay. Amplified TCR beta libraries were sequenced as 87-base-pair reads on the Illumina HiSeq System. In the paper's pipeline: In a later analysis, some 80 million unique TCR beta chains were counted across the 500 to 850 repertoires, and roughly 9.9 million of these chains were shared by at least two donors. To remove PCR and sequencing errors, raw reads were error-corrected and collapsed into unique sequences using a nearest-neighbor algorithm that merged closely related sequences. V, D and J gene segments were assigned by aligning CDR3 sequences to IMGT reference sequences. For a sequence to be retained, at least a six-nucleotide match to both a V gene segment and a J gene segment was required. A rearrangement counted as productive if the CDR3 had no stop codons and remained in frame with V and J, and every other rearrangement counted as non-productive. CDR3 was defined by IMGT convention, running from the second conserved V-encoded cysteine to the conserved J-encoded phenylalanine. The earlier analysis of about 570 of the donors excluded any sequence lacking an unambiguous match to a single V gene segment. An earlier analysis of some 610 of the donors called V segments functional above 56.7% productive rearrangements and segregating when the between-donor standard deviation exceeded 5%. To diagnose cytomegalovirus status from the catalog of TCR beta chain sequences, a statistical classification framework was built. In a later analysis, V and J genes were assigned by comparing TCR nucleotide sequences against IMGT/GENE-DB human TR gene sequences. The TCRdist pipeline was used in a later analysis to assign CDR3 sequences and most-parsimonious VDJ recombination scenarios. In a later analysis, each TCR beta chain was defined by its CDR3 amino acid sequence together with its V-gene family, and reads without a unique V-gene family were excluded. In a later analysis, approximately 590 highly shared, low-generation-probability nucleotide sequences were removed to address suspected cross-contamination and a sequencing artifact. In a later analysis, a clonal expansion index was calculated for each public chain from normalized within-repertoire ranks of inferred template counts. A later analysis computed generation probabilities with a VDJ recombination model fitted to out-of-frame rearrangements, and checked the results against IGoR. A later analysis scored TCR-TCR, TCR-HLA and TCR-CMV co-occurrence with hypergeometric tests, applying a repertoire-size bias correction to TCR pairs. In a later analysis, false discovery rates were estimated by permuting HLA or CMV assignments 20 times. In a later analysis, co-occurring TCRs were grouped using DBSCAN, and TCRdist sequence similarity was added for clustering within HLA-allele-positive subsets. Repertoires with fewer than 30,000 or more than 120,000 public chains were left out of co-occurrence clustering, as were five repertoires with anomalous nucleotide sharing. TCRdb carries this immuneACCESS record with in-frame sequences only. Its versions omit some clonotypes, under half of them owing to an unresolved V gene in the studies checked, with the rest unexplained. V, J and clone size reflect that table, while D and trimming were determined from the DNA. Counted in this sample were about 200,000 clones; 70% to 90% of them appeared once. The ten largest clones add up to 2.5% to 3% of the sample.

The cohort comprised around 690 healthy bone marrow donors. All cohort members were sampled while nominally healthy, although unrecorded immune exposures were likely present. The donor was CMV seronegative and was included in the group of under 450 seronegative cohort members. Every donor gave a peripheral blood sample, and the peripheral blood mononuclear cells from that sample were used for TCR beta sequencing. The Qiagen DNeasy Blood Extraction Kit was used to extract genomic DNA from the blood cell samples. The V gene is TRBV28 and the J gene is TRBJ1-1, with the D gene too uncertain to name. The clonotype comes from a man younger than 40 in good health and CMV-seronegative. The sequenced sample was PBMCs. The bases are TGTGCCAGCAGTGCAATACAGTCCACTGAAGCTTTCTTT. Protein translation: CASSAIQSTEAFF.